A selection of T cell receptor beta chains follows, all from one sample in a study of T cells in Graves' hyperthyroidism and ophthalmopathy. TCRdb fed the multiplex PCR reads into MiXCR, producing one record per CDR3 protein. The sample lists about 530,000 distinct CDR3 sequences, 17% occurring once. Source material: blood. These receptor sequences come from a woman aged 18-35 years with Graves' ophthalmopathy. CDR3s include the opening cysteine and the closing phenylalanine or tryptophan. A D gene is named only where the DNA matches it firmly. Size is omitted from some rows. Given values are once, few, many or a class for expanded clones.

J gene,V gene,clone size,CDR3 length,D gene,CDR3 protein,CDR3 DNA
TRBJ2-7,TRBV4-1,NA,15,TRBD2,CASSLATSEFYEQYF,TGCGCCAGCAGCCTCGCGACTAGCGAGTTCTACGAGCAGTACTTC
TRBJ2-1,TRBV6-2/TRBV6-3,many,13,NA,CASSDIGDNEQFF,TGTGCCAGCAGCGATATAGGGGACAATGAGCAGTTCTTC
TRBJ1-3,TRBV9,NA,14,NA,CASSAGTGGNTIYF,TGTGCCAGCAGCGCGGGGACTGGGGGGAACACCATATATTTT
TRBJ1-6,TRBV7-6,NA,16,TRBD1,CASSPRGGQGSSPLHF,TGTGCCAGCAGCCCGAGGGGGGGACAGGGCAGTTCACCCCTCCACTTT
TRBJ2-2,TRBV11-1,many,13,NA,CASSRTLTGELFF,TGTGCCAGCAGCCGAACCCTCACCGGGGAGCTGTTTTTT
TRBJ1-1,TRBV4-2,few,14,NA,CASSLSLGETEAFF,TGTGCCAGCAGCCTCAGCCTGGGAGAGACTGAAGCTTTCTTT
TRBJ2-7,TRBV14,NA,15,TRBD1,CASSLRTGVSHEQYF,TGTGCCAGCAGCCTCCGGACAGGGGTCTCGCACGAGCAGTACTTC
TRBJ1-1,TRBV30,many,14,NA,CAWSEPEGITEAFF,TGTGCCTGGAGTGAGCCCGAGGGGATCACTGAAGCTTTCTTT
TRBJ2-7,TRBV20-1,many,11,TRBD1,CSAGQGDEQYF,TGCAGTGCTGGACAGGGAGACGAGCAGTACTTC
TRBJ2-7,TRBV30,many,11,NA,CAWSGQNEQYF,TGTGCCTGGAGCGGACAGAACGAGCAGTACTTC
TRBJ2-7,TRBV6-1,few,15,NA,CASSEPRGQGVEQYF,TGTGCCAGCAGTGAACCTAGAGGGCAGGGCGTCGAGCAGTACTTC